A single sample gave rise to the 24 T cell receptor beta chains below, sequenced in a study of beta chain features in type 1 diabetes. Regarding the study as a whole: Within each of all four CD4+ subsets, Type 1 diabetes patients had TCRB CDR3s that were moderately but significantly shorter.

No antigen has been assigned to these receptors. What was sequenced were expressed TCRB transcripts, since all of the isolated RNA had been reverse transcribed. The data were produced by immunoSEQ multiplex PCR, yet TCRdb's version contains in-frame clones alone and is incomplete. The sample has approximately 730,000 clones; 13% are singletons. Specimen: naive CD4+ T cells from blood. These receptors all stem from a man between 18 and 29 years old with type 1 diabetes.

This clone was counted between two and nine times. CDR3 protein: CATRNGGVLQETQYF. The CDR3 nucleotides read TGTGCCACAAGGAATGGGGGGGTACTCCAAGAGACCCAGTACTTC. The chain carries TRBV15 and TRBJ2-5, with 7 bases that match TRBD2. The CDR3 length is 15 residues. Germline V gene sequence: CDR1 LNHNV, CDR2 YYDKDF (reference sequence). With 9 bases clipped from V and 1 base from J, the junction kept 11 bases outside the gene matches.

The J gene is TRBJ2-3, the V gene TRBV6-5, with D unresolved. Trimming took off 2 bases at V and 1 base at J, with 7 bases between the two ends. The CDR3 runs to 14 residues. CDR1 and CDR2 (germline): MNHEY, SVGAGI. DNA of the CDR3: TGTGCCAGCAGTTACAGGGCGGGCACAGATACGCAGTATTTT. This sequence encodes CASSYRAGTDTQYF.

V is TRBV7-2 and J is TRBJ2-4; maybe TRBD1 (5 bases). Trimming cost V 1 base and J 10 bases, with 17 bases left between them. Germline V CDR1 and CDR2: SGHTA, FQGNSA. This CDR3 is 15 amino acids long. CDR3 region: CASSLELSQGHIQYF. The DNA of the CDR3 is TGTGCCAGCAGCTTAGAGCTTTCTCAGGGCCATATTCAGTACTTC.

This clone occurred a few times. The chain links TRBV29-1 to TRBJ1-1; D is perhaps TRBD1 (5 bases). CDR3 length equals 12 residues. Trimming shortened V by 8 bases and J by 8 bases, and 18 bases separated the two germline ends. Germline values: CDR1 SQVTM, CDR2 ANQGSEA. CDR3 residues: CSSSSGGREAFF. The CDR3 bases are TGCAGCTCCTCATCCGGGGGACGGGAAGCTTTCTTT.

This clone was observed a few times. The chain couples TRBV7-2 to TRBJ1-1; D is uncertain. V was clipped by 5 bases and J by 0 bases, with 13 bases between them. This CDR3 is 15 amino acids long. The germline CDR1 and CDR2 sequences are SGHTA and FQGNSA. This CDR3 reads CASSILVVMNTEAFF. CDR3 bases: TGTGCCAGCAGCATACTGGTGGTCATGAACACTGAAGCTTTCTTT.

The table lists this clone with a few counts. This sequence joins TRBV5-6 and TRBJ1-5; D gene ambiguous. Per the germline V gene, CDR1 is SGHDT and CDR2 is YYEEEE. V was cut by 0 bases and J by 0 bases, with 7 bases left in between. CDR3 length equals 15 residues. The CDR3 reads CASSLGRYSNQPQHF. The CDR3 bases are TGTGCCAGCAGCTTGGGCAGATATAGCAATCAGCCCCAGCATTTT. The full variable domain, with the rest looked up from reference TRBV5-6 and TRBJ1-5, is DAGVTQSPTHLIKTRGQQVTLRCSPKSGHDTVSWYQQALGQGPQFIFQYYEEEERQRGNFPDRFSGHQFPNYSSELNVNALLLGDSALYLCASSLGRYSNQPQHFGDGTRLSIL.

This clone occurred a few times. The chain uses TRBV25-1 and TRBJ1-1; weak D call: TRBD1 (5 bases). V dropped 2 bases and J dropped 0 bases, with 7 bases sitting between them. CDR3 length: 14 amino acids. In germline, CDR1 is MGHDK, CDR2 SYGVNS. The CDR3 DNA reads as TGTGCCAGCAGTGAACAGGGAATGAACACTGAAGCTTTCTTT. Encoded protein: CASSEQGMNTEAFF.

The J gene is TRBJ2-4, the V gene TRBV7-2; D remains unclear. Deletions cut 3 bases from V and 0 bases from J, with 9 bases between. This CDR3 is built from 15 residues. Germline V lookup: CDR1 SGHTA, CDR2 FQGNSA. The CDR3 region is CASSFGSLAKNIQYF. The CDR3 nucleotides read TGTGCCAGCAGCTTTGGGTCCTTAGCCAAAAACATTCAGTACTTC.

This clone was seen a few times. The CDR3 loop is CASSPTGQPNTGELFF. In DNA, the CDR3 is TGTGCCAGCTCACCCACGGGACAGCCGAACACCGGGGAGCTGTTTTTT. The genes are TRBV18 and TRBJ2-2; TRBD1 agrees at 7 bases. There are 16 residues in the CDR3. Trimming at V came to 3 bases and at J to 0 bases, leaving 4 bases not matched to a gene. CDR1 is KGHSH, CDR2 LQKENI, per germline.

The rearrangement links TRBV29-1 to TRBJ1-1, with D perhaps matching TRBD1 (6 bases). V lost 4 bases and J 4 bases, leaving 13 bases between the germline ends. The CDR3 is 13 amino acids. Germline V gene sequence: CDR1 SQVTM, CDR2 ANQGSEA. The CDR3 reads CSVGPGVVTEAFF. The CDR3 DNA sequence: TGCAGCGTTGGCCCAGGGGTTGTCACTGAAGCTTTCTTT.

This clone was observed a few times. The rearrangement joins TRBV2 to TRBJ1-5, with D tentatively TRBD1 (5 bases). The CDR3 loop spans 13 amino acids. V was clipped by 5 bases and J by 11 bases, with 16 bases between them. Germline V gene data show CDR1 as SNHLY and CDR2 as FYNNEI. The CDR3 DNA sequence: TGTGCCAGCAGTAGTGGTGGGGCGCCCACCCAGCATTTT. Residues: CASSSGGAPTQHF.

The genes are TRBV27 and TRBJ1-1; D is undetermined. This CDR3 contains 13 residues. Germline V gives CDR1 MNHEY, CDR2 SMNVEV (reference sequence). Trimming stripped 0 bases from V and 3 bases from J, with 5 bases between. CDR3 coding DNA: TGTGCCAGCAGTTTATCGTTCGACACTGAAGCTTTCTTT. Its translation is CASSLSFDTEAFF.

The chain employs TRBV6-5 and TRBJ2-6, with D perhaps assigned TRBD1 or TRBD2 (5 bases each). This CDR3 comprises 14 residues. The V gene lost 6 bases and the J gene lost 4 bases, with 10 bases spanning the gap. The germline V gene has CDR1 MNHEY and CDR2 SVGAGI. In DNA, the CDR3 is TGTGCCAGCAGACAGGAGGCCGGGGCCAACGTCCTGACTTTC. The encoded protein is CASRQEAGANVLTF.

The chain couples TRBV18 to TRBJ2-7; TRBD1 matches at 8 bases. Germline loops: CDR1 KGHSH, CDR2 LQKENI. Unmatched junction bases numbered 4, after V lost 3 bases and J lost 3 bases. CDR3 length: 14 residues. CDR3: CASSPWTGYYEQYF. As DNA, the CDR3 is TGTGCCAGCTCACCGTGGACAGGGTACTACGAGCAGTACTTC. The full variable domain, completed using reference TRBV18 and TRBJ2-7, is NAGVMQNPRHLVRRRGQEARLRCSPMKGHSHVYWYRQLPEEGLKFMVYLQKENIIDESGMPKERFSAEFPKEGPSILRIQQVVRGDSAAYFCASSPWTGYYEQYFGPGTRLTVT.

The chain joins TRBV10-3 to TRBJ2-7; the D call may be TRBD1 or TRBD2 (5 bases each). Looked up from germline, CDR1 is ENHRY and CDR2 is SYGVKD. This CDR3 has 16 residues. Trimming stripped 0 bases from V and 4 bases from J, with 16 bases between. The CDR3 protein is CAISESGPRDTYEQYF. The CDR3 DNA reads TGTGCCATCAGTGAGTCGGGACCTCGGGATACGTACGAGCAGTACTTC.

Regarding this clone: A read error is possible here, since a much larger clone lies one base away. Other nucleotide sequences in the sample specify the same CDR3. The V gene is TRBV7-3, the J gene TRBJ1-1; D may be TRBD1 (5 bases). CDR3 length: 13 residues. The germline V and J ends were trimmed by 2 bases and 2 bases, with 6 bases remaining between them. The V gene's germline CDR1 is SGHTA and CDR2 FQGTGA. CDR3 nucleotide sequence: TGTGCCAGCAGCTTACAGGGCAACACTGAAGCTTTCTTT. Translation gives CASSLQGNTEAFF.

CDR3 amino acids: CASRRQGPYEQYF. DNA for the CDR3: TGTGCCAGCAGGCGACAGGGGCCCTACGAGCAGTACTTC. This chain links TRBV11-2 with TRBJ2-7, with 8 bases that match TRBD1. Trimming cost V 6 bases and J 2 bases; bases outside gene matches: 3. Germline assignment: CDR1 SGHAT and CDR2 FQNNGV. The CDR3 covers 13 residues.

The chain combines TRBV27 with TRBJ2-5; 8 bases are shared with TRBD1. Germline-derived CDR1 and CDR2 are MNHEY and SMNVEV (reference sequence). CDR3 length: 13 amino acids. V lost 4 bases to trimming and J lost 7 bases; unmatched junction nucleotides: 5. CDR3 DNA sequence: TGTGCCAGCAGTTCGACAGGGGCGGGGACCCAGTACTTC. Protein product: CASSSTGAGTQYF.

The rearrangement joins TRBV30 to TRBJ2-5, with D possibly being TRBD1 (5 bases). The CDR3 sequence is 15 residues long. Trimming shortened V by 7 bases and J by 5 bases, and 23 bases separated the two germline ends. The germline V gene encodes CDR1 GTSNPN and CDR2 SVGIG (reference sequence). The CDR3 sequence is CASASSPGIGETQYF. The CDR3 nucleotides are TGTGCCTCCGCCTCATCCCCAGGGATCGGTGAGACCCAGTACTTC.

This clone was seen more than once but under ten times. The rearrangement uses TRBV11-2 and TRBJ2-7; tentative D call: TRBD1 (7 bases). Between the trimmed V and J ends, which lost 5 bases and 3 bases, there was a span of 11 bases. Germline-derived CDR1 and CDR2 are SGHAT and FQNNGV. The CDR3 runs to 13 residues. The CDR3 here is CASSAGQIYEQYF. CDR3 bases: TGTGCCAGCAGCGCGGGACAGATCTACGAGCAGTACTTC.

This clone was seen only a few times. In DNA form, the CDR3 reads TGTGCCAGCTCACCACCCAGCCTAGCGAGCACAGATACGCAGTATTTT. It codes for CASSPPSLASTDTQYF. The chain carries TRBV18 and TRBJ2-3; D possibly corresponds to TRBD2 (6 bases). The CDR3 extends over 16 amino acids. The ends were cut back, 0 bases at V and 0 bases at J, with 10 bases in the middle. Germline CDR1 reads KGHSH; CDR2 reads LQKENI.

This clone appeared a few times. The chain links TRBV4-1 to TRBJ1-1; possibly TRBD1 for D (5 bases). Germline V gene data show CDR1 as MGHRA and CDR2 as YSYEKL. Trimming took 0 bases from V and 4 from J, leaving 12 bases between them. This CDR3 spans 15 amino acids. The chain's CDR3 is CASSQEGRPGTEAFF. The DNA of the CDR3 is TGCGCCAGCAGCCAAGAGGGGCGTCCTGGCACTGAAGCTTTCTTT.

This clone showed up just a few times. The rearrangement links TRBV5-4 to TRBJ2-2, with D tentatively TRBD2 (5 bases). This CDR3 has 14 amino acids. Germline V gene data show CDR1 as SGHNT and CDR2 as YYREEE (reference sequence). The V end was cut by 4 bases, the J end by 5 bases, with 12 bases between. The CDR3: CASSPRRETGELFF. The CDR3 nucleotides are TGTGCCAGCAGCCCCCGAAGGGAGACCGGGGAGCTGTTTTTT.

CDR3 sequence: CASSFNNYGEQYF. CDR3 coding DNA: TGTGCCAGCAGTTTTAACAATTATGGCGAGCAGTACTTC. J is TRBJ2-7 and V is TRBV28; D ambiguous. CDR1 MDHEN and CDR2 SYDVKM come from the germline V gene. V lost 3 bases and J 6 bases, leaving 12 bases between the germline ends. The CDR3 spans 13 residues.